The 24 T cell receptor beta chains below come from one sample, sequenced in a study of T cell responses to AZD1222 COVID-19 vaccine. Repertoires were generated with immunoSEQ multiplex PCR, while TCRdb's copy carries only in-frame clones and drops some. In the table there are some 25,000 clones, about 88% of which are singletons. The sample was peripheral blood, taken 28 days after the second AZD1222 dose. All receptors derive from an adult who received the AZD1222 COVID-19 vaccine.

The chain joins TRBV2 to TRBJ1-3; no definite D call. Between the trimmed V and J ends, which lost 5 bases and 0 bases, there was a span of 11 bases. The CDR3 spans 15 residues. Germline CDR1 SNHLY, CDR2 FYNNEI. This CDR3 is CASSSSWSSGNTIYF. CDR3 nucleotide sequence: TGTGCCAGCAGTTCCAGTTGGTCCTCTGGAAACACCATATATTTT.

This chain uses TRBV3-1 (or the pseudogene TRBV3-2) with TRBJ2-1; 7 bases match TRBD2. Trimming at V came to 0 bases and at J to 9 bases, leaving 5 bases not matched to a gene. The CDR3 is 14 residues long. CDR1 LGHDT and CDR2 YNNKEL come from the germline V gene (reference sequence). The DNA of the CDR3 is TGTGCCAGCAGCCAAGATCGGGAGGACGTTGAGCAGTTCTTC. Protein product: CASSQDREDVEQFF.

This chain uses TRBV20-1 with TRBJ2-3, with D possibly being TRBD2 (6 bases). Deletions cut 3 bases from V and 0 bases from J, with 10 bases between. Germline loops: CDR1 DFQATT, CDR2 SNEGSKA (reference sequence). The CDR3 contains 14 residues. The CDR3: CSASGRGSTDTQYF. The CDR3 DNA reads TGCAGTGCTAGTGGCCGGGGGAGCACAGATACGCAGTATTTT.

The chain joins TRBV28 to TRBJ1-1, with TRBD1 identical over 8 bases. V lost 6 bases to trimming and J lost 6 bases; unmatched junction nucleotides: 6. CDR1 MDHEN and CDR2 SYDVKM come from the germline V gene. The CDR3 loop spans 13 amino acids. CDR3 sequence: CASRTGDTSEAFF. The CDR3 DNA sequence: TGTGCCAGCAGGACAGGGGATACTTCTGAAGCTTTCTTT.

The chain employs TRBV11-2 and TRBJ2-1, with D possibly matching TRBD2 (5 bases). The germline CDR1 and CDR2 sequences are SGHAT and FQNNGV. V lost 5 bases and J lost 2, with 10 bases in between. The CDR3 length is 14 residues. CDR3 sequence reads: CASSPIGAYNEQFF. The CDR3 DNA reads TGTGCCAGCAGCCCGATCGGGGCCTACAATGAGCAGTTCTTC.

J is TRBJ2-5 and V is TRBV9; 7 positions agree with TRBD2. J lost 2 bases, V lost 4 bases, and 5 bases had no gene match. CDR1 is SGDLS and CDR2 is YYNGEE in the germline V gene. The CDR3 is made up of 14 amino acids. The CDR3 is CASSRDGGQETQYF. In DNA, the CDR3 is TGTGCCAGCAGCCGGGACGGGGGGCAAGAGACCCAGTACTTC.

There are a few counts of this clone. The CDR3 nucleotides are TGTGCCAGCTCCCCAGGGAGGGAGGCTACTGAAGCTTTCTTT. Its translation: CASSPGREATEAFF. This chain uses TRBV18 with TRBJ1-1; tentative D call: TRBD1 (5 bases). CDR1 KGHSH and CDR2 LQKENI come from the germline V gene. This CDR3 region has 14 residues. The V end was cut by 6 bases, the J end by 5 bases, with 16 bases between.

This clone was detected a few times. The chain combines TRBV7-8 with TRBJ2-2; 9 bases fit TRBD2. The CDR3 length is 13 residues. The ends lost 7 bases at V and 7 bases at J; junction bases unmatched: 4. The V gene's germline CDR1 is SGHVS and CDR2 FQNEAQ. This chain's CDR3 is CASTSREGGELFF. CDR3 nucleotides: TGTGCCAGCACCTCGCGGGAGGGCGGGGAGCTGTTTTTT.

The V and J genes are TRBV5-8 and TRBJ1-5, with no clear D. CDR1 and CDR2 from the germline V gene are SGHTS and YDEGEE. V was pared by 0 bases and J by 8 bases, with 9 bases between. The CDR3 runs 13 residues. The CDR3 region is CASSLGAVKPQHF. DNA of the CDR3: TGTGCCAGCAGCTTGGGGGCGGTAAAGCCCCAGCATTTT.

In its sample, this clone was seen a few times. The CDR3 DNA reads TGTGCCAGTATCGGGTTGAGCTCTGGAAACACCATATATTTT. Residues: CASIGLSSGNTIYF. The genes are TRBV19 and TRBJ1-3, with D unresolved. The CDR3 extends over 14 amino acids. The ends were cut back, 7 bases at V and 0 bases at J, with 10 bases in the middle. The germline CDR1 and CDR2 sequences are LNHDA and SQIVND (reference sequence).

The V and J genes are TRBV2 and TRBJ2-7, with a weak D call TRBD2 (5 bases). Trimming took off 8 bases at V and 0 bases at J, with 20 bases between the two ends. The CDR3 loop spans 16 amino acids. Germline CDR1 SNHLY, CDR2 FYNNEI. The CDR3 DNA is TGTGCCAGCTCTCCCGCGGGCAGCCTAGACTCCTACGAGCAGTACTTC. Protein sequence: CASSPAGSLDSYEQYF.

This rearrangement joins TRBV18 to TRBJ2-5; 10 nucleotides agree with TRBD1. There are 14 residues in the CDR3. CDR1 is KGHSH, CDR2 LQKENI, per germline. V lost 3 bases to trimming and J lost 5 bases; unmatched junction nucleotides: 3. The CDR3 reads CASSPGTGEETQYF. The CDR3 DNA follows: TGTGCCAGCTCACCCGGGACAGGGGAGGAGACCCAGTACTTC.

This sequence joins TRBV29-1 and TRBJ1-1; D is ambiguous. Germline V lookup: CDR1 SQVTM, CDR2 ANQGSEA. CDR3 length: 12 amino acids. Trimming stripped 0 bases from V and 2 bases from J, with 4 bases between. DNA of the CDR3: TGCAGCGTTGAAGATCGCAACACTGAAGCTTTCTTT. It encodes CSVEDRNTEAFF.

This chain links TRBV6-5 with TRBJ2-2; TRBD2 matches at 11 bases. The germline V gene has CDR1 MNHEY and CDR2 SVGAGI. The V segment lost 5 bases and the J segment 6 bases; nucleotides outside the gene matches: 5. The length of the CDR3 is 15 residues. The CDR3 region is CASSNSGGAAGELFF. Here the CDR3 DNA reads TGTGCCAGCAGTAATAGCGGGGGGGCCGCCGGGGAGCTGTTTTTT.

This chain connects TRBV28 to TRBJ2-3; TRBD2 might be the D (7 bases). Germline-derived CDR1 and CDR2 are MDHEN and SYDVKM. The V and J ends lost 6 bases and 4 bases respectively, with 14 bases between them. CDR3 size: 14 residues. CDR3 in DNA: TGTGCCAGCAGAAAGGGGGGGTTGGCAGATACGCAGTATTTT. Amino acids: CASRKGGLADTQYF.

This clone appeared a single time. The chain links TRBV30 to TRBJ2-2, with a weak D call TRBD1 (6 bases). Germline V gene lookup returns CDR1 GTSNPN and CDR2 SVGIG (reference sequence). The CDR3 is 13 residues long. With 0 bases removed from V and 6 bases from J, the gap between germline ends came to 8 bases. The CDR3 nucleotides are TGTGCCTGGAGTGTACAGGGAGCCGGGGAGCTGTTTTTT. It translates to CAWSVQGAGELFF.

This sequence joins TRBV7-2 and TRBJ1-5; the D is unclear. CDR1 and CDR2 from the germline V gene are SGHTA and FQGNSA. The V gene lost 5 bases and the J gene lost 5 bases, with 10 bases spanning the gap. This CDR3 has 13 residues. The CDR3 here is CASSDSEDQPQHF. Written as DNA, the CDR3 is TGTGCCAGCAGCGATTCAGAGGATCAGCCCCAGCATTTT.

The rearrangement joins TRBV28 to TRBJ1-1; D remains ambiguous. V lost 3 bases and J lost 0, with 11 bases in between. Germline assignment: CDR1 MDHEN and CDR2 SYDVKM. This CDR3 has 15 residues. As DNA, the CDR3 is TGTGCCAGCAGTTTGGGTACAGCGCTGAACACTGAAGCTTTCTTT. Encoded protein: CASSLGTALNTEAFF.

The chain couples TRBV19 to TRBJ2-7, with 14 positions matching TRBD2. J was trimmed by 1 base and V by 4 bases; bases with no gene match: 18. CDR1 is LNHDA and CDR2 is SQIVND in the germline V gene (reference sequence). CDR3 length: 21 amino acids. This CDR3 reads CASSKAHAGTSGSPRSYEQYF. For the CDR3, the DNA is TGTGCCAGTAGTAAGGCGCATGCCGGGACTAGCGGGAGCCCTAGATCCTACGAGCAGTACTTC.

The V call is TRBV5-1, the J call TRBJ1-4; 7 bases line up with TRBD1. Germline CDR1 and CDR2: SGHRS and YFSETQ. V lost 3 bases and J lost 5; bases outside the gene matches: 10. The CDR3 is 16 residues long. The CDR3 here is CASSSNPGQENEKLFF. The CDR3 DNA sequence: TGCGCCAGCAGCTCAAACCCCGGACAGGAAAATGAAAAACTGTTTTTT.

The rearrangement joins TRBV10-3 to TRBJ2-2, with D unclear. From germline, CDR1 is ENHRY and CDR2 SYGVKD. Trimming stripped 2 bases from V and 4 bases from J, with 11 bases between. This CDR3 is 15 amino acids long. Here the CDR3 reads CAISEPAATTGELFF. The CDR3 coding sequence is TGTGCCATCAGTGAGCCGGCAGCCACCACCGGGGAGCTGTTTTTT.

For the CDR3, the DNA is TGTGCCAGCAGCCTCAAGTCGGGGGCCGGGGAGCTGTTTTTT. It yields the protein CASSLKSGAGELFF. The V and J genes are TRBV7-3 and TRBJ2-2, with a weak D call TRBD2 (6 bases). The CDR3 has 14 residues. Trimming pared 5 bases from V and 6 bases from J, leaving 13 bases between. The V gene's germline CDR1 is SGHTA and CDR2 FQGTGA.

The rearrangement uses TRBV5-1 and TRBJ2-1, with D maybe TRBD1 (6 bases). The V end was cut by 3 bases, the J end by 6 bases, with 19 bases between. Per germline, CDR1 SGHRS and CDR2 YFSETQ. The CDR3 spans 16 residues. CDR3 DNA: TGCGCCAGCAGCTCAAACCACAGGGCTTCGAGCAATGAGCAGTTCTTC. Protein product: CASSSNHRASSNEQFF.

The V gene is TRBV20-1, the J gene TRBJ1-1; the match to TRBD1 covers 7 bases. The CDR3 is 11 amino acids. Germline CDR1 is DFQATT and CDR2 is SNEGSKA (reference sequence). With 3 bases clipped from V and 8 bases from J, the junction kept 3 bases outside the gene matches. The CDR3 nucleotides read TGCAGTGCTAGCCCGGACAGGGAAGCTTTCTTT. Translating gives CSASPDREAFF.